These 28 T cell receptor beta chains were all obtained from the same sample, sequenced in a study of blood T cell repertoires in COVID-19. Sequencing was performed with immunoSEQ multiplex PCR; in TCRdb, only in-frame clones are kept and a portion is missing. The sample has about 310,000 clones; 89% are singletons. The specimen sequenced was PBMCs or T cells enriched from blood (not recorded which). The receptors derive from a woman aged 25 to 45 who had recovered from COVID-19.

DNA for the CDR3: TGTGCCAGCTCACTAACAGGAAAGGTCTACGAGCAGTACTTC. Protein: CASSLTGKVYEQYF. The chain couples TRBV18 to TRBJ2-7, with D perhaps TRBD1 (5 bases). Trimming stripped 4 bases from V and 3 bases from J, with 13 bases between. Germline values: CDR1 KGHSH, CDR2 LQKENI. This CDR3 region has 14 residues.

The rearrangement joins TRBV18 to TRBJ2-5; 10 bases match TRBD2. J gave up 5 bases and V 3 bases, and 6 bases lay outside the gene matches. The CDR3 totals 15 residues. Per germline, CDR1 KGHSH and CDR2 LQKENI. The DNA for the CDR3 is TGTGCCAGCTCACCCATGGGGACTAGCGAGGAGACCCAGTACTTC. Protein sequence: CASSPMGTSEETQYF.

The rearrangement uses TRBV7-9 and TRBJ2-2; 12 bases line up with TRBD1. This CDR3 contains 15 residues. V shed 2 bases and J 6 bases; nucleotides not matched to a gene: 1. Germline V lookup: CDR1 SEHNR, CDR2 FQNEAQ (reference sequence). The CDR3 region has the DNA TGTGCCAGCAGCTTATGGGACAGGGGGCCCGGGGAGCTGTTTTTT. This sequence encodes CASSLWDRGPGELFF.

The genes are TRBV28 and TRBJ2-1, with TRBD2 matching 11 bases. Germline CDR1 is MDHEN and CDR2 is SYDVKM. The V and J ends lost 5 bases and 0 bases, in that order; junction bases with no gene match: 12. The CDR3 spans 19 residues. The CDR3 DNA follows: TGTGCCAGCAGTGTTCCGGGACTAGCGGAGCTTCGCTCCTACAATGAGCAGTTCTTC. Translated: CASSVPGLAELRSYNEQFF.

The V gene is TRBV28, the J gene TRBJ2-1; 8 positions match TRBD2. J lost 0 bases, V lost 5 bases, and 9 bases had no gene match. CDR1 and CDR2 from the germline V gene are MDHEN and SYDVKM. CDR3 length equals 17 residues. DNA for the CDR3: TGTGCCAGCAGTGACATAGCGGGATCAAGCTCCTACAATGAGCAGTTCTTC. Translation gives CASSDIAGSSSYNEQFF.

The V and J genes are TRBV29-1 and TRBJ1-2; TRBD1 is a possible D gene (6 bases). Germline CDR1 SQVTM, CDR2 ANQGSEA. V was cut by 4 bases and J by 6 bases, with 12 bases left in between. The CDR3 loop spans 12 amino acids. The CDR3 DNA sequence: TGCAGCGTTGTAATGGGGGCTAATGGCTACACCTTC. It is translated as CSVVMGANGYTF.

The CDR3 DNA sequence: TGTGCCAGCAGCGCTCACACCGGGGTCGCCTACGAGCAGTACTTC. Its protein product is CASSAHTGVAYEQYF. The gene calls are TRBV5-4 and TRBJ2-7; D may be TRBD2 (5 bases). This CDR3 comprises 15 residues. In germline, CDR1 is SGHNT, CDR2 YYREEE (reference sequence). Deletions cut 4 bases from V and 2 bases from J, with 16 bases between.

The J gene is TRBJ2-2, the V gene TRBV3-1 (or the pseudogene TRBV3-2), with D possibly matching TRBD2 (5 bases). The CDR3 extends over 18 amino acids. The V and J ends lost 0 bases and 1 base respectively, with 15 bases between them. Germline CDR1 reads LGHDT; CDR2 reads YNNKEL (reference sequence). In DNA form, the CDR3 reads TGTGCCAGCAGCCAAGAGGGCTCGGCGGGTGGGAACACCGGGGAGCTGTTTTTT. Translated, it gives CASSQEGSAGGNTGELFF.

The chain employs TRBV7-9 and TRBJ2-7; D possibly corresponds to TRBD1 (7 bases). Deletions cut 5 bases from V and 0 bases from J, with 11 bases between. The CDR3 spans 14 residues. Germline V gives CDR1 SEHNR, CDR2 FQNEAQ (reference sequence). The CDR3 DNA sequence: TGTGCCAGCAGCCGACAGGGAGGCTCCTACGAGCAGTACTTC. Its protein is CASSRQGGSYEQYF.

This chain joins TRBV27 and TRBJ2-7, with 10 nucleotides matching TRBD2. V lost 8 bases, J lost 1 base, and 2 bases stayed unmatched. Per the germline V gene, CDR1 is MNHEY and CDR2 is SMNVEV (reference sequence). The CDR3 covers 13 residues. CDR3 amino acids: CASRLAGSYEQYF. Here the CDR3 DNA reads TGTGCCAGCCGACTAGCGGGTTCCTACGAGCAGTACTTC.

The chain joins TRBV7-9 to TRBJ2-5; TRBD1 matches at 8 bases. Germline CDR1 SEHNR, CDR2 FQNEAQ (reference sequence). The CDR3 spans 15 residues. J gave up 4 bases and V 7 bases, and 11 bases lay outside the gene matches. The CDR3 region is CASIKGRGPPETQYF. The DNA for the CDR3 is TGTGCCAGCATAAAGGGCAGGGGGCCCCCAGAGACCCAGTACTTC. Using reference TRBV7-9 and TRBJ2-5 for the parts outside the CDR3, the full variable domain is DTGVSQNPRHKITKRGQNVTFRCDPISEHNRLYWYRQTLGQGPEFLTYFQNEAQLEKSRLLSDRFSAERPKGSFSTLEIQRTEQGDSAMYLCASIKGRGPPETQYFGPGTRLLVL.

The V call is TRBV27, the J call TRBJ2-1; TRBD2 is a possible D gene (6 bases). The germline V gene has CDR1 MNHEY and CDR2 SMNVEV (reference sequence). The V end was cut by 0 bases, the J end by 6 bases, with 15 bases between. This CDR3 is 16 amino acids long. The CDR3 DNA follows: TGTGCCAGCAGTTTATCCCCCGCCGGGAGAACCAATGAGCAGTTCTTC. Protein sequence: CASSLSPAGRTNEQFF.

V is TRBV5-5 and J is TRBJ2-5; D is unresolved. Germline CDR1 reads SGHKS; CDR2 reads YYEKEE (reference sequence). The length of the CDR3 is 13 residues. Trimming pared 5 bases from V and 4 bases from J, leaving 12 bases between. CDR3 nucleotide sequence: TGTGCCAGCAGTCGGCAAGAGGTAGAGACCCAGTACTTC. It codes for CASSRQEVETQYF.

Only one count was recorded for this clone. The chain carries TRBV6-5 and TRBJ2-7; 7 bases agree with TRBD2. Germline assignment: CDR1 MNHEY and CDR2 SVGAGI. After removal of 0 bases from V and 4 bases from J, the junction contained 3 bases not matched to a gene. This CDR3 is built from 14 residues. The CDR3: CASSYSAGRYEQYF. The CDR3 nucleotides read TGTGCCAGCAGTTACTCAGCGGGAAGGTACGAGCAGTACTTC.

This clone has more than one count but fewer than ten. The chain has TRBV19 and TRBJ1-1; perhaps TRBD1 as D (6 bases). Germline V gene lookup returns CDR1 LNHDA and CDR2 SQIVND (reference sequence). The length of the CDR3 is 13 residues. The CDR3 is CATRQASHTEAFF. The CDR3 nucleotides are TGTGCAACTAGACAGGCCAGCCACACTGAAGCTTTCTTT.

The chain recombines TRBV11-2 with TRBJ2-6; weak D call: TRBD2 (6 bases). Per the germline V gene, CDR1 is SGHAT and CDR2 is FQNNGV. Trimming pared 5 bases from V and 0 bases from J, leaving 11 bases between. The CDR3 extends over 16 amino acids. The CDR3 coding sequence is TGTGCCAGCAGCCCAGTCGGGGGCTCTGGGGCCAACGTCCTGACTTTC. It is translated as CASSPVGGSGANVLTF.

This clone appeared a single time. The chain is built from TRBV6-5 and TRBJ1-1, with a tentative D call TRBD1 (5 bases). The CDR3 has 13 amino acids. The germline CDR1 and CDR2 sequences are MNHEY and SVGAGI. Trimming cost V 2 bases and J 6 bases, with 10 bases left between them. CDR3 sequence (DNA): TGTGCCAGCAGTTACCCCGGCAGGGCTGAAGCTTTCTTT. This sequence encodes CASSYPGRAEAFF.

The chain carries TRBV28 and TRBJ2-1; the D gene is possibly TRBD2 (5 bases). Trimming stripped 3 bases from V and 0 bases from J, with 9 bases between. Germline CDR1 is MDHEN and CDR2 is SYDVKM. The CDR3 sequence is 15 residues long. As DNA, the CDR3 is TGTGCCAGCAGTTTTCAGCGGAGCTCCTACAATGAGCAGTTCTTC. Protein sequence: CASSFQRSSYNEQFF.

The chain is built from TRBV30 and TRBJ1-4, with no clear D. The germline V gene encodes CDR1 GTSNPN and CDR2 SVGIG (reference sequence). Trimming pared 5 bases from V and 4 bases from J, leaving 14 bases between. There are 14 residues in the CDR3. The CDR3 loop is CAWAELPSNEKLFF. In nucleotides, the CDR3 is TGTGCCTGGGCTGAATTACCGAGTAATGAAAAACTGTTTTTT.

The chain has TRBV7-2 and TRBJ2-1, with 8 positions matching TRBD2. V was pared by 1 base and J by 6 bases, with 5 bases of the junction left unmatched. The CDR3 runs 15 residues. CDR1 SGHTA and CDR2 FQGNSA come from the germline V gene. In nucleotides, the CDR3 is TGTGCCAGCAGCTTAGGGCTAGCGGGTGGCAATGAGCAGTTCTTC. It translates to CASSLGLAGGNEQFF. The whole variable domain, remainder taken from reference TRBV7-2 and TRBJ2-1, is GAGVSQSPSNKVTEKGKDVELRCDPISGHTALYWYRQSLGQGLEFLIYFQGNSAPDKSGLPSDRFSAERTGGSVSTLTIQRTQQEDSAVYLCASSLGLAGGNEQFFGPGTRLTVL.

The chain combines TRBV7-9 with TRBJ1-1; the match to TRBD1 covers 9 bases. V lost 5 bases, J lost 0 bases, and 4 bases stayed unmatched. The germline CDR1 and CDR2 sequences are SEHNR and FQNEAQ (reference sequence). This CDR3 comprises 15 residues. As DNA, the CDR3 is TGTGCCAGCAGCCTCTGGACAGGGGTGAACACTGAAGCTTTCTTT. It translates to CASSLWTGVNTEAFF.

The CDR3 reads CASSLDVSRRINGYTF. As DNA, the CDR3 is TGTGCCAGCAGCTTAGACGTTAGCCGGAGGATCAATGGCTACACCTTC. This rearrangement joins TRBV7-9 to TRBJ1-2, with D unresolved. CDR1 is SEHNR, CDR2 FQNEAQ, per germline (reference sequence). Trimming shortened V by 1 base and J by 6 bases, and 18 bases separated the two germline ends. The CDR3 consists of 16 residues.

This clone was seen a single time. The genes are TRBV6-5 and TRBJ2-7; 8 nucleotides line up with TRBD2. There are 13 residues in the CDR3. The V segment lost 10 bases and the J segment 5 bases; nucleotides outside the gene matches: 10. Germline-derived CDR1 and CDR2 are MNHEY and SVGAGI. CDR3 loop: CATQLGRGDEQYF. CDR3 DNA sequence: TGTGCCACCCAACTGGGGCGGGGGGACGAGCAGTACTTC.

The CDR3 nucleotides read TGTGCCAGCAGTGAAGTAAGCCGGGTCCAAGAGACCCAGTACTTC. Translation: CASSEVSRVQETQYF. This sequence joins TRBV6-1 and TRBJ2-5; no clear D gene. Germline CDR1 reads MNHNS; CDR2 reads SASEGT. CDR3 size: 15 residues. V lost 1 base and J lost 1, with 10 bases in between.

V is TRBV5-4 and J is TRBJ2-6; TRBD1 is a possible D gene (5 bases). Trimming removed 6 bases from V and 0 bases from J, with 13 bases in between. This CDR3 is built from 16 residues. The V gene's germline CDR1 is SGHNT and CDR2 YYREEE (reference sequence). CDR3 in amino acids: CASNQGDASGANVLTF. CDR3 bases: TGTGCCAGCAACCAGGGTGATGCCTCTGGGGCCAACGTCCTGACTTTC.

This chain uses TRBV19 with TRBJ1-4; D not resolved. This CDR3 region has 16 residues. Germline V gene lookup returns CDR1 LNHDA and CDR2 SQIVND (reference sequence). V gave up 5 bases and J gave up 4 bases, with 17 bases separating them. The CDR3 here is CASSPPPDGINEKLFF. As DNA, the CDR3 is TGTGCCAGTAGTCCCCCCCCAGACGGGATTAATGAAAAACTGTTTTTT. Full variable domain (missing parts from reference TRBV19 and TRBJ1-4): DGGITQSPKYLFRKEGQNVTLSCEQNLNHDAMYWYRQDPGQGLRLIYYSQIVNDFQKGDIAEGYSVSREKKESFPLTVTSAQKNPTAFYLCASSPPPDGINEKLFFGSGTQLSVL.

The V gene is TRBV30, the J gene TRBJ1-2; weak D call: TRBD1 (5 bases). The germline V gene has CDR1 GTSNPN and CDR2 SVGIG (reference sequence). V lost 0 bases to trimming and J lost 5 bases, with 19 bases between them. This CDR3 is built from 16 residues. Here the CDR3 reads CAWSVRLRGLWYGYTF. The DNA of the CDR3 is TGTGCCTGGAGTGTACGCCTTCGGGGGTTGTGGTATGGCTACACCTTC.

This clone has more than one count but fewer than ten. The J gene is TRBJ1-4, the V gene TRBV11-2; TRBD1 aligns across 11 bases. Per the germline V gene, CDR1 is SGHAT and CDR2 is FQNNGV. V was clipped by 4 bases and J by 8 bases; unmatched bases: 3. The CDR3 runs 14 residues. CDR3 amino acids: CASSYGTGGEKLFF. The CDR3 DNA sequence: TGTGCCAGCAGCTACGGGACAGGGGGAGAAAAACTGTTTTTT.